This is a list of T cell receptor beta chains from one sample in a study of blood T cell repertoires in COVID-19. Repertoires were generated with immunoSEQ multiplex PCR, while TCRdb's copy carries only in-frame clones and drops some. The sample includes some 170,000 clones, roughly 80% of them seen just once. Sequencing was carried out using PBMCs or T cells enriched from blood (not recorded which). The receptors come from a woman between 50 and 59 years old who had recovered from COVID-19. Both conserved end residues are trimmed from each CDR3.

>TRBJ1-5|TRBV19
ASSRSAGVQPQH
>TRBJ1-5|TRBV5-8
ASSLVPGNQPQH
>TRBJ2-3|TRBV19
ASSMTSGRGSSTDTQY
>TRBJ2-4|TRBV24-1
ATNRFYRGRQNIQY
>TRBJ2-7|TRBV28
ASRSIYEQY
>TRBJ1-2|TRBV19
ASSTRRGRAANYGYT
>TRBJ2-2|TRBV3-1/TRBV3-2
ASSHLTGELF
>TRBJ1-4|TRBV5-4
ASSERGQVLEKLF
>TRBJ1-2|TRBV6-5
ASSYGAAGYT
>TRBJ1-1|TRBV10-3
AISGPGNTEAF
>TRBJ1-1|TRBV29-1
SVVRGNTEAF
>TRBJ1-2|TRBV28
ASSPSAGRYGYT
>TRBJ2-1|TRBV3-1/TRBV3-2
ASSQVTEGVYNEQF
>TRBJ1-6|TRBV9
ASSVGIGGSSYNSPLH
>TRBJ2-1|TRBV19
ASSLAGGLVNEQF
>TRBJ1-5|TRBV28
ASSLMGQRNQPQH
>TRBJ2-6|TRBV10-2
ASSSISGSSGANVLT
>TRBJ1-1|TRBV28
ASSLSRSNTEAF
>TRBJ1-1|TRBV10-3
AISDSTGTQTEAF
>TRBJ1-5|TRBV18
ASSPTDRGREYNQPQH
>TRBJ1-2|TRBV28
ASSLSTGAGGYT
>TRBJ1-4|TRBV13
ASSNRQGANEKLF
>TRBJ2-5|TRBV19
ASSLGGNQETQY
>TRBJ2-3|TRBV24-1
ATSDNGPYTDTQY
>TRBJ2-1|TRBV14
ASSGSNWNEQF
>TRBJ2-7|TRBV5-1
ASSKQTGLDEQY
>TRBJ1-3|TRBV3-1/TRBV3-2
ATWDSRSGNTIY
>TRBJ2-3|TRBV7-9
ASSLKAGGIDTQY
>TRBJ1-1|TRBV5-4
ASSSTRQASTEAF
>TRBJ2-2|TRBV7-3
ASSALAGAGNTGELF
>TRBJ2-1|TRBV24-1
ATSDLRDSYNEQF
>TRBJ2-1|TRBV4-2
ASSQEVAARPF
>TRBJ2-7|TRBV28
ASSSRSYEQY
>TRBJ1-2|TRBV19
ASSMHSSNYGYT
>TRBJ2-6|TRBV7-9
ASSFESSSGANVLT
>TRBJ1-3|TRBV28
ASSSQGAHAGNTIY
>TRBJ1-6|TRBV11-2
ASSLEGQRSPLH
>TRBJ1-4|TRBV27
ASSYRGQGNGKLF
>TRBJ2-4|TRBV3-1/TRBV3-2
ASSQAPAGTQNIQY
>TRBJ2-5|TRBV2
ASSDSAGLVGTQY
>TRBJ2-5|TRBV2
ASSIRAQY
>TRBJ1-2|TRBV28
ASSRTGYYGYT
>TRBJ2-1|TRBV7-2
ASSLRTGGYNEQF
>TRBJ1-6|TRBV5-4
ASSLAGTGINSPLH
>TRBJ2-7|TRBV5-1
ASSLVGDRVNEQY
>TRBJ2-2|TRBV28
ASSPIRLAPGELF
>TRBJ2-7|TRBV28
ASSLSRDYEQY
>TRBJ2-6|TRBV28
ASSHPRTGALSTGANVLT
>TRBJ1-6|TRBV29-1
SVADTSSYNSPLH
>TRBJ1-3|TRBV3-1/TRBV3-2
ASSQSQVRGNTIY
>TRBJ2-5|TRBV6-5
ASSRRGETQY
>TRBJ1-6|TRBV5-1
ASSGGQGDSPLH
>TRBJ2-5|TRBV11-2
ASSRSTEETQY
>TRBJ2-6|TRBV6-5
AIKQGAGANVLT
>TRBJ1-5|TRBV21-1
ASSEPGHPRESQPQH